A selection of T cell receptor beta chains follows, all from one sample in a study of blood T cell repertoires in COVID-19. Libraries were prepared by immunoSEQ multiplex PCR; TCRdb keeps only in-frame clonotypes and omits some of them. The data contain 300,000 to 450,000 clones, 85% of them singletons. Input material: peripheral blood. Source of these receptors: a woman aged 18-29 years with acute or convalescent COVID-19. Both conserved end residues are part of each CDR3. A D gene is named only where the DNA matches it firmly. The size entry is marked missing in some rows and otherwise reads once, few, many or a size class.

CASSPSSGTVSEKLFF | TGTGCCAGCAGCCCATCGTCCGGGACAGTAAGTGAAAAACTGTTTTTT | TRBD1 | - | TRBJ1-4 | TRBV28
CASSSGKWGNQPQHF | TGTGCCAGCAGCTCAGGGAAGTGGGGCAATCAGCCCCAGCATTTT | - | once | TRBJ1-5 | TRBV6-6
CASSFPSDTQYF | TGTGCCAGCAGCTTTCCGTCAGATACGCAGTATTTT | - | few | TRBJ2-3 | TRBV11-3
CASSLETSGRAVRTGELFF | TGTGCCAGCAGTCTCGAGACTAGCGGGAGGGCCGTGAGGACCGGGGAGCTGTTTTTT | TRBD2 | - | TRBJ2-2 | TRBV28
CASSSPGRTGPYSQYF | TGCGCCAGCAGCTCCCCCGGGAGGACAGGGCCCTACTCCCAGTACTTC | - | - | TRBJ2-7 | TRBV5-1
CAWSPRGNTEAFF | TGTGCCTGGAGCCCCAGGGGGAACACTGAAGCTTTCTTT | - | once | TRBJ1-1 | TRBV30
CASSTGPAGNQPQHF | TGTGCCAGCAGCACCGGACCAGCGGGGAATCAGCCCCAGCATTTT | - | - | TRBJ1-5 | TRBV7-9
CASRPSGNTEAFF | TGTGCCAGCAGGCCCTCCGGGAACACTGAAGCTTTCTTT | - | few | TRBJ1-1 | TRBV27
CASSQGPRESPLHF | TGCGCCAGCAGCCAGGGGCCTCGGGAGTCACCCCTCCACTTT | - | - | TRBJ1-6 | TRBV4-1
CASSLGGSGGPDTQYF | TGCGCCAGCAGCTTGGGTGGTAGCGGGGGGCCAGATACGCAGTATTTT | TRBD2 | - | TRBJ2-3 | TRBV5-1
CATSTGAGNTIYF | TGTGCCACCTCGACAGGGGCTGGAAACACCATATATTTT | TRBD1 | - | TRBJ1-3 | TRBV14
CASSSPTLGAYEQFF | TGTGCCAGCAGTTCCCCGACGTTAGGGGCGTATGAGCAGTTCTTC | - | - | TRBJ2-1 | TRBV27
CATSRDWIAGGNTGELFF | TGTGCCACCAGCAGAGATTGGATAGCGGGGGGAAACACCGGGGAGCTGTTTTTT | TRBD2 | - | TRBJ2-2 | TRBV15
CASSLEGQRVTQYF | TGCGCCAGCAGCTTGGAGGGACAGAGGGTGACCCAGTACTTC | TRBD1 | - | TRBJ2-5 | TRBV5-1
CSASPWGGNYGYTF | TGCAGTGCTAGTCCGTGGGGGGGTAACTATGGCTACACCTTC | - | once | TRBJ1-2 | TRBV20-1
CASSSGRLGDTQYF | TGTGCCAGTAGTAGCGGGAGGTTGGGGGATACGCAGTATTTT | TRBD2 | - | TRBJ2-3 | TRBV19
CAISGYREGEQFF | TGTGCCATCAGTGGGTACAGGGAGGGTGAGCAGTTCTTC | - | - | TRBJ2-1 | TRBV10-3
CASSPRVGRGNTEAFF | TGCGCCAGCAGCCCGAGGGTCGGGAGGGGGAACACTGAAGCTTTCTTT | - | - | TRBJ1-1 | TRBV5-1
CASSPRQNSYEQYF | TGTGCCAGCAGCCCGAGACAGAACTCCTACGAGCAGTACTTC | - | - | TRBJ2-7 | TRBV5-4
CASSSRQGKDSPLHF | TGTGCCAGCAGCTCAAGACAGGGGAAAGATTCACCCCTCCACTTT | TRBD1 | few | TRBJ1-6 | TRBV5-4
CASSSGTGRYNEQFF | TGTGCCAGCAGCTCCGGGACAGGGAGGTACAATGAGCAGTTCTTC | TRBD1 | - | TRBJ2-1 | TRBV5-6
CASSQGLAGGRNEQFF | TGCGCCAGCAGCCAAGGGCTAGCGGGAGGCCGCAATGAGCAGTTCTTC | TRBD2 | - | TRBJ2-1 | TRBV4-1
CASTRTTDRAYTGELFF | TGCGCCAGCACCCGAACCACCGACAGGGCGTACACCGGGGAGCTGTTTTTT | TRBD1 | - | TRBJ2-2 | TRBV23-1
CASTYRGSSNQPQHF | TGTGCCAGTACTTACAGGGGTTCTAGCAATCAGCCCCAGCATTTT | TRBD1 | - | TRBJ1-5 | TRBV19
CASRDRLTNYGYTF | TGTGCCAGCAGGGACAGGCTAACTAACTATGGCTACACCTTC | TRBD1 | - | TRBJ1-2 | TRBV6-5
CASSLQGTSGRNTQYF | TGTGCCAGCAGCTTACAGGGGACTAGCGGGAGAAATACGCAGTATTTT | TRBD2 | - | TRBJ2-3 | TRBV7-3
CASSIKAVFSNQPQHF | TGTGCCAGTAGTATTAAGGCGGTGTTTAGCAATCAGCCCCAGCATTTT | - | - | TRBJ1-5 | TRBV19
CASSAHQNSPLHF | TGTGCCAGCAGCGCCCACCAGAATTCACCCCTCCACTTT | - | - | TRBJ1-6 | TRBV9
CASSLNAGTGEKLFF | TGTGCCAGCAGCTTAAATGCGGGGACAGGAGAAAAACTGTTTTTT | TRBD1 | - | TRBJ1-4 | TRBV7-6
CASTEDRFNEKLFF | TGTGCCAGCACCGAGGACAGATTTAATGAAAAACTGTTTTTT | - | - | TRBJ1-4 | TRBV5-6
CASSATRDSGYTF | TGTGCCAGCAGTGCGACTCGGGACAGCGGCTACACCTTC | TRBD1 | once | TRBJ1-2 | TRBV27
CAWRRLNTEAFF | TGTGCCTGGAGGAGGTTAAACACTGAAGCTTTCTTT | - | few | TRBJ1-1 | TRBV30
CASSEQDQPQHF | TGTGCCAGCAGTGAGCAAGATCAGCCCCAGCATTTT | - | - | TRBJ1-5 | TRBV6-2/TRBV6-3
CASSPGLALRTDTQYF | TGTGCCAGCAGCCCGGGACTAGCGTTACGCACAGATACGCAGTATTTT | TRBD2 | - | TRBJ2-3 | TRBV7-3
CASSRQGQADQPQHF | TGTGCCAGTAGTAGGCAAGGACAGGCGGACCAGCCCCAGCATTTT | TRBD1 | many | TRBJ1-5 | TRBV19
CASSKTSTDTQYF | TGTGCCAGTAGTAAGACAAGCACAGATACGCAGTATTTT | - | - | TRBJ2-3 | TRBV19
CASSQSPQGALETQYF | TGCGCCAGCAGCCAAAGTCCTCAGGGGGCTTTAGAGACCCAGTACTTC | TRBD1 | - | TRBJ2-5 | TRBV4-1
CATAGTGGLKPFF | TGTGCCACAGCAGGGACAGGGGGTTTGAAACCTTTCTTT | TRBD1 | - | TRBJ1-1 | TRBV19
CASSLLRESSEAFF | TGTGCCAGCAGCTTACTGCGGGAATCCTCTGAAGCTTTCTTT | - | - | TRBJ1-1 | TRBV7-3
CASSLGAGGPYEQYF | TGTGCCAGCAGCTTAGGGGCGGGAGGGCCCTACGAGCAGTACTTC | TRBD2 | - | TRBJ2-7 | TRBV11-2
CASSRGTGVNQPQHF | TGTGCCAGCAGCCGCGGGACAGGGGTCAATCAGCCCCAGCATTTT | TRBD1 | - | TRBJ1-5 | TRBV6-5
CASSLTGGRETQYF | TGTGCCAGCAGCCTGACAGGGGGACGAGAGACCCAGTACTTC | TRBD1 | - | TRBJ2-5 | TRBV7-7
CASRQPNQPQHF | TGTGCCAGCAGACAGCCCAATCAGCCCCAGCATTTT | - | - | TRBJ1-5 | TRBV2